The rows below give T cell receptor beta chains drawn from one sample of a study of blood T cells in healthy people across ages. TCRdb re-called the 5' RACE reads through MiXCR, storing one row per CDR3 protein. The sample holds roughly 1.9 million distinct CDR3 sequences, roughly two fifths seen once. Sequenced sample: blood. These receptors came from a human donor in good health. Both conserved end residues are part of each CDR3. The D gene is left open where the match is weak. Rows may omit the clone size; those that give it use once, few, many or a size class.

V,J,D,size,DNA,CDR3
TRBV3-1,TRBJ2-1,TRBD2,NA,TGTGCCAGCAGCTTTACTAGCGGGGATGAGCAGTTCTTC,CASSFTSGDEQFF
TRBV29-1,TRBJ1-2,NA,NA,TGCAGCGGGACGGCAGGGGACGGCTATGGCTACACCTTC,CSGTAGDGYGYTF
TRBV20-1,TRBJ2-4,TRBD2,NA,TGCAGTGCTACCGATCCTGCGGGGGGGGGCCCCAAAAACATTCAGTACTTC,CSATDPAGGGPKNIQYF
TRBV2,TRBJ1-2,TRBD1,NA,TGTGCCAGCAGTGAGGAGGACAGGGGCGGCTACACCTTC,CASSEEDRGGYTF
TRBV29-1,TRBJ2-1,NA,few,TGCAGCGTTGAAGCCGGACAGCGGCAGTTCTTC,CSVEAGQRQFF
TRBV6-2/TRBV6-3,TRBJ2-3,NA,NA,TGTACCAGCAGTTATCTGGAAGGGACGCAGTATTTT,CTSSYLEGTQYF
TRBV15,TRBJ2-2,NA,few,TGTGCCACCAGCAGTGACCAAGGGCCCCTAGGCGGGGAGCTGTTTTTT,CATSSDQGPLGGELFF
TRBV5-1,TRBJ2-1,TRBD2,NA,TGCGCCAGCAGCTTGGATCCCGGGGGGGGCTACAATGAGCAGTTCTTC,CASSLDPGGGYNEQFF
TRBV24-1,TRBJ1-5,TRBD1,NA,TGTGCCACCAAACTACAGGGGGATCAGCCCCAGCATTTT,CATKLQGDQPQHF
TRBV20-1,TRBJ2-5,TRBD1,NA,TGCAGTACAAAAGAGATGGACAGGGGGCATATTCAGTACTTC,CSTKEMDRGHIQYF
TRBV7-2,TRBJ2-7,NA,NA,TGTGCCAGCACCATCACTCCGGAGGCCTACGAGCAGTACTTC,CASTITPEAYEQYF
TRBV9,TRBJ1-6,TRBD1,NA,TGTGCCAGCAGCCAGGGGGGGGGAAGGGGATCACCCCTCCACTTT,CASSQGGGRGSPLHF
TRBV7-9,TRBJ1-2,NA,NA,TGTGCCAGCAGCTTACAGACAGGAACTAACTATGGCCACACCTTC,CASSLQTGTNYGHTF
TRBV20-1,TRBJ2-3,NA,many,TGCAGTGCTCGAGACGCGTTTGGGGTCGAAACAGATACGCAGTATTTT,CSARDAFGVETDTQYF
TRBV5-5,TRBJ1-1,NA,NA,TGTGCCAGCAGCTTTCTCGGAGGGGCTAGCACTGAAGCTTTCTTT,CASSFLGGASTEAFF
TRBV3-1,TRBJ2-7,TRBD1,NA,TGTGCCAGCACCCTGGCAGGGGGCCCTGGTGAGCAGTACTTC,CASTLAGGPGEQYF
TRBV20-1,TRBJ2-3,TRBD2,few,TGCAGGGGACTAGCGGGCCCCTATGACACAGATACGCAGTATTTT,CRGLAGPYDTDTQYF
TRBV4-3,TRBJ2-3,TRBD2,few,TGCGCCAGCAGCCAAGATCCCCAGCGGGGGGACACAGATACGCAGTATTTT,CASSQDPQRGDTDTQYF
TRBV20-1,TRBJ1-1,NA,NA,TGCAGTGCTAACTCGCGGGTAAACACTGAAGCTTTCTTT,CSANSRVNTEAFF
TRBV27,TRBJ1-4,TRBD1,NA,TGTGCCAGCAGTTTATACCGGACAGGCTTACATGAAAAACTGTTTTTT,CASSLYRTGLHEKLFF
TRBV20-1,TRBJ2-3,NA,few,TGCAGTGCTAGAGATACGCGCGGGTCGGGCACAGATACGCAGTATTTT,CSARDTRGSGTDTQYF
TRBV29-1,TRBJ2-1,NA,NA,TGCAGCGTTGGAACAGACAATGAGCAGTTCTTC,CSVGTDNEQFF
TRBV5-1,TRBJ1-1,TRBD1,few,TGCGCCAGCAGCTTGGCCGGGACAGGGTCGGGCACTGAAGCTTTCTTT,CASSLAGTGSGTEAFF